The clone carrying this T cell receptor (beta chain) was counted only a few times. Trimming stripped 4 bases from V and 4 bases from J, with 13 bases between. This CDR3 spans 14 amino acids. This entry belongs to a study of patients and donors after allogeneic stem cell transplantation. TCRdb called the RT-PCR reads again in MiXCR, with one record for every CDR3 protein. The sample yields roughly 200,000 distinct CDR3 sequences, around 41% seen once. V is TRBV12-3 or TRBV12-4 and J is TRBJ1-1; TRBD1 might be the D (5 bases). This TCR came from a human donor who was either an allogeneic HSCT recipient or a stem cell or donor lymphocyte infusion donor (not recorded which). It is not recorded whose cells these are; they may come from a transplant donor. The specimen sequenced was blood, either unsorted or a sorted T cell fraction (not recorded which). The CDR3 DNA is TGTGCCAGCAGTTCCTCAGGGCACCGCACTGAAGCTTTCTTT. This translates into CASSSSGHRTEAFF.